The entry below gives a single TCR beta chain sequence along with its context. The data belong to a study of technical replicates of blood from a few donors. This CDR3 region has 14 residues. In germline, CDR1 is SGHNT, CDR2 YYREEE (reference sequence). Trimming took 4 bases from V and 1 from J; bases not matched to a gene: 3. Data came from immunoSEQ multiplex PCR; TCRdb stores just in-frame clones and leaves some out. This sample carries under 95,000 clones, about 95% of them seen once, and the ten largest clones take over 0.2%. Sequencing input: T cells isolated from PBMCs. The TCR sequence derives from a human donor in good health. The rearrangement links TRBV5-4 to TRBJ2-7; 9 positions agree with TRBD2. In DNA, the CDR3 is TGTGCCAGCAGCCTTAGCGGGAGATCCTACGAGCAGTACTTC. Protein: CASSLSGRSYEQYF.